These 10 T cell receptor beta chains were sequenced from one sample in a study of blood T cell repertoires in COVID-19. Profiled with immunoSEQ multiplex PCR; TCRdb holds only in-frame clones, not every one. The sample lists under 200,000 clones, approximately 90% occurring once. The specimen sequenced was peripheral blood. Receptor source: a man aged 35 to 55 with active or convalescent COVID-19.

The V call is TRBV7-9, the J call TRBJ1-6, with 9 bases lining up with TRBD1. Germline loops: CDR1 SEHNR, CDR2 FQNEAQ (reference sequence). V trimming: 0 bases; J trimming: 7 bases; junction bases outside the gene matches: 4. The length of the CDR3 is 16 residues. The DNA for the CDR3 is TGTGCCAGCAGCTTAGCGACGACAGGGGGGAATTCACCCCTCCACTTT. As protein: CASSLATTGGNSPLHF. The complete variable domain, with remaining parts taken from reference TRBV7-9 and TRBJ1-6, reads DTGVSQNPRHKITKRGQNVTFRCDPISEHNRLYWYRQTLGQGPEFLTYFQNEAQLEKSRLLSDRFSAERPKGSFSTLEIQRTEQGDSAMYLCASSLATTGGNSPLHFGNGTRLTVT.

J is TRBJ1-6 and V is TRBV28; 8 nucleotides align to TRBD1. This CDR3 spans 15 amino acids. Germline V gene data show CDR1 as MDHEN and CDR2 as SYDVKM. The trim removed 5 bases at V and 9 bases at J, leaving 9 bases unmatched. The CDR3 DNA sequence: TGTGCCAGCAGTATCGGACAGGGTTTTCGTTCACCCCTCCACTTT. It specifies CASSIGQGFRSPLHF.

The CDR3 sequence: CASTSQGSTEAFF. The CDR3, as DNA: TGTGCCAGCACCTCCCAGGGGAGCACTGAAGCTTTCTTT. The chain has TRBV5-4 and TRBJ1-1; tentative D call: TRBD1 (6 bases). This CDR3 has 13 amino acids. Germline V gives CDR1 SGHNT, CDR2 YYREEE (reference sequence). V lost 6 bases and J 4 bases, leaving 13 bases between the germline ends.

The CDR3 protein is CASSLALVGGPGNEQFF. The CDR3 nucleotides read TGTGCCAGCAGCTTAGCGCTCGTGGGAGGGCCGGGTAATGAGCAGTTCTTC. The rearrangement joins TRBV7-9 to TRBJ2-1; the match to TRBD2 covers 7 bases. Germline V gene data show CDR1 as SEHNR and CDR2 as FQNEAQ (reference sequence). Trimming at V came to 0 bases and at J to 7 bases, leaving 12 bases not matched to a gene. This CDR3 has 17 residues.

The rearrangement uses TRBV5-1 and TRBJ2-1, with 8 nucleotides matching TRBD1. Germline CDR1 reads SGHRS; CDR2 reads YFSETQ. The CDR3 totals 14 residues. The trim removed 4 bases at V and 9 bases at J, leaving 9 bases unmatched. CDR3 sequence: CASSLGQGFVEQFF. CDR3 sequence (DNA): TGCGCCAGCAGCCTAGGACAGGGCTTTGTTGAGCAGTTCTTC.

J is TRBJ1-5 and V is TRBV19; a weak D match, TRBD1 (5 bases). This CDR3 comprises 13 residues. Trimming removed 7 bases from V and 5 bases from J, with 12 bases in between. The germline gives CDR1 LNHDA, CDR2 SQIVND (reference sequence). The chain's CDR3 is CASMVGGDQPQHF. The CDR3 DNA reads as TGTGCCAGTATGGTGGGGGGAGATCAGCCCCAGCATTTT.

The V gene is TRBV2, the J gene TRBJ2-3, with D tentatively TRBD1 (6 bases). Trimming took off 3 bases at V and 1 base at J, with 11 bases between the two ends. CDR1 and CDR2 (germline): SNHLY, FYNNEI. The CDR3 extends over 15 amino acids. CDR3 residues: CASSDGRGGTDTQYF. Here the CDR3 DNA reads TGTGCCAGCAGTGACGGCAGGGGAGGCACAGATACGCAGTATTTT.

As to this clone: Compared with germline, one end of the junction differs, possibly owing to a read error. The J gene is TRBJ2-5, the V gene TRBV7-7; 8 bases align to TRBD2. CDR3 size: 16 residues. Germline V gene data show CDR1 as SSHAT and CDR2 as FNYEAQ (reference sequence). CDR3 sequence reads: CASSLASGLVQETQYF. The CDR3 DNA reads as TGTGCTAGCAGCTTAGCTTCGGGACTAGTCCAAGAGACCCAGTACTTC.

The chain combines TRBV30 with TRBJ1-4, with 9 bases fitting TRBD1. Germline V gives CDR1 GTSNPN, CDR2 SVGIG (reference sequence). This CDR3 has 14 amino acids. Losses at the gene ends were 8 bases for V and 7 bases for J; bases not matched to a gene: 11. CDR3 bases: TGTGCCGCAAACAGGGGGCAGGATGGTGAAAAACTGTTTTTT. Residues: CAANRGQDGEKLFF.

CDR3: CASSQEPSGGAYEQYF. The CDR3 coding sequence is TGTGCCAGCAGCCAGGAACCTAGCGGGGGGGCATACGAGCAGTACTTC. The chain carries TRBV4-2 and TRBJ2-7; TRBD2 aligns across 12 bases. The length of the CDR3 is 16 residues. Trimming took 3 bases from V and 4 from J; bases not matched to a gene: 7. The V gene's germline CDR1 is LGHNA and CDR2 YNFKEQ.